This is a list of T cell receptor beta chains from one sample in a study of blood T cell repertoires in COVID-19. Clones were read by immunoSEQ multiplex PCR, and TCRdb kept only the in-frame ones, dropping some. The sample lists 15,000 or so clones, over 70% occurring once. Material for sequencing was peripheral blood. The receptors stem from a man in his fifties or sixties with acute or convalescent COVID-19. Each CDR3 is given with its conserved first and last residue. The order of the fields is CDR3 DNA, CDR3 protein, D gene, J gene, clone size, V gene. The D gene is left open where the match is weak. The size field is filled for only some rows; it gives once, few, many or a size class.

cdr3_nt: TGTGCCAGCAGTTACTCCTTTAGCGGAGTTACGCAGTATTTT
cdr3_aa: CASSYSFSGVTQYF
d_call: .
j_call: TRBJ2-3
clone_size: few
v_call: TRBV6-2/TRBV6-3

cdr3_nt: TGTGCCAGCAGTTTACAGGGCAGTGAGCAGTTCTTC
cdr3_aa: CASSLQGSEQFF
d_call: .
j_call: TRBJ2-1
clone_size: .
v_call: TRBV6-6

cdr3_nt: TGTGCCAGCAGTGTACGGGGGACGCAGTATTTT
cdr3_aa: CASSVRGTQYF
d_call: .
j_call: TRBJ2-3
clone_size: .
v_call: TRBV2

cdr3_nt: TGTGCCAGCACCCCCGGATGGGGGGAGTATACAGATACGCAGTATTTT
cdr3_aa: CASTPGWGEYTDTQYF
d_call: .
j_call: TRBJ2-3
clone_size: .
v_call: TRBV7-9

cdr3_nt: TGTGCCAGCAGTCGGACAGAGTCTAATGAAAAACTGTTTTTT
cdr3_aa: CASSRTESNEKLFF
d_call: .
j_call: TRBJ1-4
clone_size: .
v_call: TRBV28

cdr3_nt: TGTGCCAGCAGCTTGGTGCAGGGTGGAATCGAGCAGTACTTC
cdr3_aa: CASSLVQGGIEQYF
d_call: .
j_call: TRBJ2-7
clone_size: .
v_call: TRBV5-5

cdr3_nt: TGTGCCAGCAGTTACTCGACGGGCAGGGTGAACACTGAAGCTTTCTTT
cdr3_aa: CASSYSTGRVNTEAFF
d_call: .
j_call: TRBJ1-1
clone_size: .
v_call: TRBV6-5

cdr3_nt: TGTGCCAGTAGTACGACCGGGGGGGATGGCTACACCTTC
cdr3_aa: CASSTTGGDGYTF
d_call: .
j_call: TRBJ1-2
clone_size: .
v_call: TRBV19

cdr3_nt: TGTGCCAGCTCACCGGGACAGGACTTTGGCTACACCTTC
cdr3_aa: CASSPGQDFGYTF
d_call: TRBD1
j_call: TRBJ1-2
clone_size: .
v_call: TRBV18

cdr3_nt: TGTGCTAGTGGTTCGGGCCTCGGACAGATGAACACTGAAGCTTTCTTT
cdr3_aa: CASGSGLGQMNTEAFF
d_call: .
j_call: TRBJ1-1
clone_size: .
v_call: TRBV12-5

cdr3_nt: TGTGCCAGTAGTACCCTGACACCGTATAGCAATCAGCCCCAGCATTTT
cdr3_aa: CASSTLTPYSNQPQHF
d_call: .
j_call: TRBJ1-5
clone_size: once
v_call: TRBV19

cdr3_nt: TGTGCCAGCAGCCAGGGAGATGCAAAGGGAAACACCATATATTTT
cdr3_aa: CASSQGDAKGNTIYF
d_call: .
j_call: TRBJ1-3
clone_size: .
v_call: TRBV14

cdr3_nt: TGTGCCAGCAGCCACTGGAGGGCAGGAAACACAGATACGCAGTATTTT
cdr3_aa: CASSHWRAGNTDTQYF
d_call: .
j_call: TRBJ2-3
clone_size: .
v_call: TRBV14

cdr3_nt: TGTGCCAGCAGCTTTACAGGGCCTGGAAACACCATATATTTT
cdr3_aa: CASSFTGPGNTIYF
d_call: .
j_call: TRBJ1-3
clone_size: .
v_call: TRBV3-1/TRBV3-2

cdr3_nt: TGTGCCAGCAGTTACTCACAGGGGGCCGTCCCCGGGGAGCTGTTTTTT
cdr3_aa: CASSYSQGAVPGELFF
d_call: TRBD1
j_call: TRBJ2-2
clone_size: medium-sized
v_call: TRBV6-2/TRBV6-3

cdr3_nt: TGTGCCTGGAGTGCCCCGGGAATGAGGAACACTGAAGCTTTCTTT
cdr3_aa: CAWSAPGMRNTEAFF
d_call: .
j_call: TRBJ1-1
clone_size: medium-sized
v_call: TRBV30

cdr3_nt: TGTGCCAGCAGCCGAACGACACCGGGACACAGTGAAAAACTGTTTTTT
cdr3_aa: CASSRTTPGHSEKLFF
d_call: .
j_call: TRBJ1-4
clone_size: .
v_call: TRBV7-9

cdr3_nt: TGTGCCAGCAGTTTTCAGGGCAACAATCAGCCCCAGCATTTT
cdr3_aa: CASSFQGNNQPQHF
d_call: .
j_call: TRBJ1-5
clone_size: .
v_call: TRBV27

cdr3_nt: TGTGCCAGCAGCTTTAGTTTATCCTACGAGCAGTACTTC
cdr3_aa: CASSFSLSYEQYF
d_call: .
j_call: TRBJ2-7
clone_size: .
v_call: TRBV5-6

cdr3_nt: TGTGCCAGCAGCGCGGACAGGCTCGGTCATCAGCCCCAGCATTTT
cdr3_aa: CASSADRLGHQPQHF
d_call: TRBD1
j_call: TRBJ1-5
clone_size: .
v_call: TRBV2

cdr3_nt: TGTGCCAGCAGCCCAACCGAGCCCCCAACTAGCGGGGAATCCTACGAGCAGTACTTC
cdr3_aa: CASSPTEPPTSGESYEQYF
d_call: TRBD2
j_call: TRBJ2-7
clone_size: .
v_call: TRBV11-3

cdr3_nt: TGCGCCAGCAGCTTGGTTAGCGGGGGACCCAATGAGCAGTTCTTC
cdr3_aa: CASSLVSGGPNEQFF
d_call: TRBD2
j_call: TRBJ2-1
clone_size: .
v_call: TRBV5-1

cdr3_nt: TGTGCCAGCTCATTACGGGGTTCTGAAGCTTTCTTT
cdr3_aa: CASSLRGSEAFF
d_call: .
j_call: TRBJ1-1
clone_size: .
v_call: TRBV18

cdr3_nt: TGTGCCAGTAGTATTCCCCGGGGTGAAAAACTGTTTTTT
cdr3_aa: CASSIPRGEKLFF
d_call: .
j_call: TRBJ1-4
clone_size: .
v_call: TRBV19

cdr3_nt: TGTGCCTGGAGTCGCCAAGCTAGCGGGAGGGCTAGCACCGGGGAGCTGTTTTTT
cdr3_aa: CAWSRQASGRASTGELFF
d_call: TRBD2
j_call: TRBJ2-2
clone_size: few
v_call: TRBV30

cdr3_nt: TGCGCCAGCGGGGCGGGGCTAGCGGGCAGGAGCTCCTACAATGAGCAGTTCTTC
cdr3_aa: CASGAGLAGRSSYNEQFF
d_call: TRBD2
j_call: TRBJ2-1
clone_size: .
v_call: TRBV10-2

cdr3_nt: TGTGCCAGCAGCTCGACAGGGGTGGACTATGGCTACACCTTC
cdr3_aa: CASSSTGVDYGYTF
d_call: TRBD1
j_call: TRBJ1-2
clone_size: few
v_call: TRBV7-2

cdr3_nt: TGTGCCTGGAACCGGGACAGACATAACTATGGCTACACCTTC
cdr3_aa: CAWNRDRHNYGYTF
d_call: TRBD1
j_call: TRBJ1-2
clone_size: few
v_call: TRBV30

cdr3_nt: TGTGCCAGCAGCTTTAGTGGGAGAGGTGGAGATACGCAGTATTTT
cdr3_aa: CASSFSGRGGDTQYF
d_call: .
j_call: TRBJ2-3
clone_size: few
v_call: TRBV11-3

cdr3_nt: TGTGCCAGCAGCTTAGCCGGGGAGATGGAAGCTTTCTTT
cdr3_aa: CASSLAGEMEAFF
d_call: .
j_call: TRBJ1-1
clone_size: .
v_call: TRBV7-9

cdr3_nt: TGCGCCAGCAGCTTACTAGACAATGAGCAGTTCTTC
cdr3_aa: CASSLLDNEQFF
d_call: .
j_call: TRBJ2-1
clone_size: .
v_call: TRBV5-1

cdr3_nt: TGCGCCAGCAGCTCGGAGGGGATATTTCTGGAGACCCAGTACTTC
cdr3_aa: CASSSEGIFLETQYF
d_call: .
j_call: TRBJ2-5
clone_size: few
v_call: TRBV5-1

cdr3_nt: TGTGCCAGCAGCTCCACAACTAGAGGCTACACAGATACGCAGTATTTT
cdr3_aa: CASSSTTRGYTDTQYF
d_call: .
j_call: TRBJ2-3
clone_size: .
v_call: TRBV7-9

cdr3_nt: TGTGCCATCAGTGAGCCCCCACCTGAGAAGAGACAGGGAGGCGTTTGGGGCTACACCTTC
cdr3_aa: CAISEPPPEKRQGGVWGYTF
d_call: TRBD1
j_call: TRBJ1-2
clone_size: .
v_call: TRBV10-3

cdr3_nt: TGTGCCAGCAGCCCGAGTCCGGGAAGCTACACCTTC
cdr3_aa: CASSPSPGSYTF
d_call: .
j_call: TRBJ1-2
clone_size: .
v_call: TRBV7-3

cdr3_nt: TGTGCCAGCAGGCCTCAGGGGAGGGGCACTGAAGCTTTCTTT
cdr3_aa: CASRPQGRGTEAFF
d_call: .
j_call: TRBJ1-1
clone_size: .
v_call: TRBV2

cdr3_nt: TGCGCCAGCAGCTTGGGATCCGGGATCACTGAAGCTTTCTTT
cdr3_aa: CASSLGSGITEAFF
d_call: .
j_call: TRBJ1-1
clone_size: .
v_call: TRBV5-1

cdr3_nt: TGTGCCAGCAGCCCCTATAGCGGGGCGAGCACAGATACGCAGTATTTT
cdr3_aa: CASSPYSGASTDTQYF
d_call: TRBD2
j_call: TRBJ2-3
clone_size: .
v_call: TRBV3-1/TRBV3-2

cdr3_nt: TGTGCCAGCAGCTTAGGGACTAGCGGGGTATACGAGCAGTACTTC
cdr3_aa: CASSLGTSGVYEQYF
d_call: TRBD2
j_call: TRBJ2-7
clone_size: .
v_call: TRBV11-2

cdr3_nt: TGTGCCAGCAGCTTAGATGGGTGGACAGGGTGGAAGAACGAGCAGTACTTC
cdr3_aa: CASSLDGWTGWKNEQYF
d_call: TRBD1
j_call: TRBJ2-7
clone_size: .
v_call: TRBV11-2

cdr3_nt: TGTGCCAGCAGCAACACAGGGGGCGTTCTGTCCTATGGCTACACCTTC
cdr3_aa: CASSNTGGVLSYGYTF
d_call: TRBD1
j_call: TRBJ1-2
clone_size: .
v_call: TRBV6-4

cdr3_nt: TGCAGCGTAGGCGACAGGGGCAATTCACCCCTCCACTTT
cdr3_aa: CSVGDRGNSPLHF
d_call: TRBD1
j_call: TRBJ1-6
clone_size: .
v_call: TRBV29-1

cdr3_nt: TGTGCCAGCAGCGTAGGCGGGGGGGCTGGCGGGGAGCTGTTTTTT
cdr3_aa: CASSVGGGAGGELFF
d_call: TRBD2
j_call: TRBJ2-2
clone_size: .
v_call: TRBV9

cdr3_nt: TGTGCCAGCAGCTTACAAGGACAGGGAGGTTCCTACGAGCAGTACTTC
cdr3_aa: CASSLQGQGGSYEQYF
d_call: TRBD1
j_call: TRBJ2-7
clone_size: .
v_call: TRBV11-2

cdr3_nt: TGCGCCAGCAGCCAAGCCCCGGGTCGAGAAACAGATACGCAGTATTTT
cdr3_aa: CASSQAPGRETDTQYF
d_call: .
j_call: TRBJ2-3
clone_size: .
v_call: TRBV4-3

cdr3_nt: TGTGCCTGGAGTGTATTTACGCTAGCGGGAGGGGAGAGCTCCTACAATGAGCAGTTCTTC
cdr3_aa: CAWSVFTLAGGESSYNEQFF
d_call: TRBD2
j_call: TRBJ2-1
clone_size: .
v_call: TRBV30

cdr3_nt: TGTGCCAGTAGTACCCCGTGGTCAGGGGTGGATGGCTACACCTTC
cdr3_aa: CASSTPWSGVDGYTF
d_call: .
j_call: TRBJ1-2
clone_size: .
v_call: TRBV19

cdr3_nt: TGTGCCAGCAGACCCGACAGGGGCGATGCGCAGGAGCAGTTCTTC
cdr3_aa: CASRPDRGDAQEQFF
d_call: TRBD1
j_call: TRBJ2-1
clone_size: .
v_call: TRBV2

cdr3_nt: TGTGCCAGCAGCGCACAGATTCTTGGGGCTCTCAATGAGCAGTTCTTC
cdr3_aa: CASSAQILGALNEQFF
d_call: .
j_call: TRBJ2-1
clone_size: .
v_call: TRBV9